One and the same sample provided the 9 T cell receptor beta chains below, sequenced in a study of shared clonotypes between healthy human individuals. Terminally differentiated effector memory CD45RA+ cells were excluded from the naive CD8 cells, which were CD45RO-negative and positively selected for CCR7. The repertoire was sequenced with immunoSEQ multiplex PCR; TCRdb's copy has only in-frame clones and lacks some. The table includes millions of clones, more than 85% detected once. The sequencing input was naive CD8+ T cells from PBMCs. These receptors were collected from a man in his late teens or twenties in good health. Some clones in this sample may be carry-over from other donors' samples.

V is TRBV2 and J is TRBJ1-3; D not resolved. Germline CDR1 is SNHLY and CDR2 is FYNNEI. This CDR3 has 12 amino acids. V lost 11 bases and J 0 bases, leaving 8 bases between the germline ends. CDR3 nucleotides: TGTGCCCAGAGGGTCTCTGGAAACACCATATATTTT. Its protein product is CAQRVSGNTIYF.

The genes are TRBV7-3 and TRBJ2-3, with 9 nucleotides matching TRBD2. The germline gives CDR1 SGHTA, CDR2 FQGTGA. The CDR3 spans 16 residues. V was pared by 5 bases and J by 4 bases, with 10 bases of the junction left unmatched. The CDR3 DNA sequence: TGTGCCAGCAGCCAGCCGGGACTAGCTCCCCCAGATACGCAGTATTTT. Encoded protein: CASSQPGLAPPDTQYF.

This rearrangement joins TRBV6-6 to TRBJ1-1, with D maybe TRBD1 (6 bases). Germline V lookup: CDR1 MNHNY, CDR2 SVGAGI (reference sequence). Trimming removed 10 bases at V and 1 base at J, with 19 bases between. This CDR3 comprises 15 residues. The CDR3 coding sequence is TGTGCCACCAAGGTCAACAGGGCGGAGAACACTGAAGCTTTCTTT. It yields the protein CATKVNRAENTEAFF.

Here the CDR3 DNA reads TGTGCCAGCAGCAACGAGGTCAGGGAGTGGAATCAGCCCCAGCATTTT. It codes for CASSNEVREWNQPQHF. The rearrangement joins TRBV21-1 to TRBJ1-5. TRBV21-1 is flagged as a pseudogene. The CDR3 consists of 16 residues.

The rearrangement uses TRBV7-9 and TRBJ2-7; 9 bases line up with TRBD2. CDR1 SEHNR and CDR2 FQNEAQ come from the germline V gene (reference sequence). The CDR3 totals 15 residues. V shed 5 bases, J shed 2 bases, and the junction held 7 bases outside the gene matches. The CDR3: CASSPSGRTTYEQYF. The CDR3 DNA reads TGTGCCAGCAGCCCAAGCGGGAGGACCACCTACGAGCAGTACTTC.

This clone was seen once. Here the CDR3 DNA reads TGTGCCAGTAACGGGGGGCGTTCGGAGACCACTGAAGCTTTCTTT. This translates into CASNGGRSETTEAFF. The chain has TRBV19 and TRBJ1-1, with D perhaps matching TRBD1 (6 bases). Trimming took 7 bases from V and 4 from J, leaving 19 bases between them. The CDR3 loop spans 15 amino acids. Germline values: CDR1 LNHDA, CDR2 SQIVND (reference sequence).

The V and J genes are TRBV28 and TRBJ2-3; 9 bases map to TRBD2. The length of the CDR3 is 17 residues. Trimming took 7 bases from V and 4 from J; bases not matched to a gene: 15. CDR1 and CDR2 (germline): MDHEN, SYDVKM. CDR3 loop: CASTPLGREGLADTQYF. For the CDR3, the DNA is TGTGCCAGCACCCCGTTGGGGCGGGAGGGCCTTGCAGATACGCAGTATTTT. Together with reference TRBV28 and TRBJ2-3, the CDR3 gives the full variable domain: DVKVTQSSRYLVKRTGEKVFLECVQDMDHENMFWYRQDPGLGLRLIYFSYDVKMKEKGDIPEGYSVSREKKERFSLILESASTNQTSMYLCASTPLGREGLADTQYFGPGTRLTVL.

The chain has TRBV27 and TRBJ1-2; possibly TRBD1 for D (5 bases). The CDR3 has 15 residues. With 5 bases removed from V and 0 bases from J, the gap between germline ends came to 13 bases. CDR1 is MNHEY, CDR2 SMNVEV, per germline (reference sequence). The CDR3 bases are TGTGCCAGCAGTCCAGGCGGGGGAGCTAACTATGGCTACACCTTC. This encodes CASSPGGGANYGYTF.

The chain is built from TRBV27 and TRBJ1-3; D ambiguous. Deletions cut 3 bases from V and 0 bases from J, with 6 bases between. Germline CDR1 MNHEY, CDR2 SMNVEV (reference sequence). This CDR3 region has 14 residues. This CDR3 is CASSLYSSGNTIYF. DNA of the CDR3: TGTGCCAGCAGTTTGTATTCCTCTGGAAACACCATATATTTT.